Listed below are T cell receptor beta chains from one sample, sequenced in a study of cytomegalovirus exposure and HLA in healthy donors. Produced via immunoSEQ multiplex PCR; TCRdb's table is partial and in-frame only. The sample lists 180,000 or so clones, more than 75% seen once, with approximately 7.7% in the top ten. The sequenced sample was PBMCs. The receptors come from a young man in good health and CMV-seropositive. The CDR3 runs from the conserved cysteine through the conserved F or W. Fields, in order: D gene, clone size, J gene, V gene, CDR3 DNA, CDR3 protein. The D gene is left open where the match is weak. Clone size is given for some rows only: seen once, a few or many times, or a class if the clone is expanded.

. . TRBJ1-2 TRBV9 TGTGCCAGCAGCGTAGAACAGTGGAGCTATGGCTACACCTTC CASSVEQWSYGYTF
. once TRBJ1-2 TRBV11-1 TGTGCCAGCAGCTTCGTTGGGGGAAATGGCTACACCTTC CASSFVGGNGYTF
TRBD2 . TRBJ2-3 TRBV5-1 TGCGCCAGCAGCTCGACCCCGGGACTAGCGACAGATACGCAGTATTTT CASSSTPGLATDTQYF
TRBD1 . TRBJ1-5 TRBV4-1 TGCGCCAGCAGCCTTTTGACAGGGCTCGGTCAGCCCCAGCATTTT CASSLLTGLGQPQHF
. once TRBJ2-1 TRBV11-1 TGTGCCAGCAGCCCAGGGGGGCGCCTCTCCTACAATGAGCAGTTCTTC CASSPGGRLSYNEQFF
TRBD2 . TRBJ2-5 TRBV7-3 TGTGCCAGCAGCAGCTCCGGGACTAGCGGCGAGACCCAGTACTTC CASSSSGTSGETQYF
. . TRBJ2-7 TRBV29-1 TGCAGCGTTGCGGGGACGGGGCCATCCTCCTACGAGCAGTACTTC CSVAGTGPSSYEQYF
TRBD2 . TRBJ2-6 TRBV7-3 TGTGCCAGCAGCCCGCCCCGGACTAGCGGGCTCCTCTCTGGGGCCAACGTCCTGACTTTC CASSPPRTSGLLSGANVLTF
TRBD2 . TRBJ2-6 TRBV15 TGTGCCACCAGCAGAGATGCGGGGGCTGGGGCCAACGTCCTGACTTTC CATSRDAGAGANVLTF
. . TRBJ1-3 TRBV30 TGTGCCTGGACGGAGGGAACCTCTGGAAACACCATATATTTT CAWTEGTSGNTIYF
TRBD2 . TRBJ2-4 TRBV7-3 TGTGCCAGCAGCCACTGGGCGGGGGGCGCGATGGGAAAAAACATTCAGTACTTC CASSHWAGGAMGKNIQYF
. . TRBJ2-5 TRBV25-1 TGTGCCAGCAGTCCCCTTCAGGGGCCGTGGTACTTC CASSPLQGPWYF
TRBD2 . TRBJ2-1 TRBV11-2 TGTGCCAGCAGCCCGTTGGTTAGCGGGATTACAGGTGAGCAGTTCTTC CASSPLVSGITGEQFF
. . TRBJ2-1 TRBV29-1 TGCAGCGCAGACTCAAGCTCCTACAATGAGCAGTTCTTC CSADSSSYNEQFF
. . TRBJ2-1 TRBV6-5 TGTGCCAGCAGTTACCCTAGTCGGGGAAGGAATGAGCAGTTCTTC CASSYPSRGRNEQFF
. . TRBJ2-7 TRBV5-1 TGCGCCAGCAGCACGGCCCAACCGGGATACGAGCAGTACTTC CASSTAQPGYEQYF
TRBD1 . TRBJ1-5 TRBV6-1 TGTGCCAGCAGGGAAACACAGGGGTGGCAGCCCCAGCATTTT CASRETQGWQPQHF
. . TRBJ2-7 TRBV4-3 TGCGCCAGCAGCCAAGATTCGGCGGTTGTGACCCAGGACGAGCAGTACTTC CASSQDSAVVTQDEQYF
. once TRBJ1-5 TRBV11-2 TGTGCCAGCAGCCTCTCGGGGACTAATCAGCCCCAGCATTTT CASSLSGTNQPQHF
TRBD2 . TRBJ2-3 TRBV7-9 TGTGCCAGCAGCCGCCGCGGGACTAGCAATACAGATACGCAGTATTTT CASSRRGTSNTDTQYF
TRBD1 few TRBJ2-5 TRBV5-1 TGCGCCAGCAGGGGGACAGGGAGTGAGACCCAGTACTTC CASRGTGSETQYF
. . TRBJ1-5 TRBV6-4 TGTGCCAGCAGTGACGGGGCGCCAGTGGATAGCAATCAGCCCCAGCATTTT CASSDGAPVDSNQPQHF
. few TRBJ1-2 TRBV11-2 TGTGCCAGCAGCTTAGCCACTGGACGGATCAACTATGGCTACACCTTC CASSLATGRINYGYTF
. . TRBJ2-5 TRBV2 TGTGCCAGCACTAACCCAGGGTTAAAAGAGACCCAGTACTTC CASTNPGLKETQYF
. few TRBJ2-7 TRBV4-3 TGCGCCAGCAGCCAAGATAGGGCGGGGAACTACGAGCAGTACTTC CASSQDRAGNYEQYF
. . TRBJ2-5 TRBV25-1 TGTGCCAGCAGTGGTCAAGAGACCCAGTACTTC CASSGQETQYF
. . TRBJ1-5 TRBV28 TGTGCCAGCAGGCCCCGGGGGGCAGCTGGTCAGCCCCAGCATTTT CASRPRGAAGQPQHF
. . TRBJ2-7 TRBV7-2 TGTGCCAGCAGCTTAGACGCCGGCAGAACCTACGAGCAGTACTTC CASSLDAGRTYEQYF
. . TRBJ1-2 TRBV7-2 TGTGCCAGCAGCCCCTGGGAACACGAAGGCTACACCTTC CASSPWEHEGYTF
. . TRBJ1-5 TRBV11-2 TGTGCCAGCCTTGCCACGTGGCTCTATAGCAATCAGCCCCAGCATTTT CASLATWLYSNQPQHF
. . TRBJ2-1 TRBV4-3 TGCGCCAGCAGCCAAGATCTTAGGGATGAGCAGTTCTTC CASSQDLRDEQFF
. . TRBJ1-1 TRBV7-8 TGTGCCAGCAGCTCCTTGGGGAACCAGCTGAGTGAAGCTTTCTTT CASSSLGNQLSEAFF
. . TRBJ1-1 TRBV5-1 TGCGCCAGCAGCTTGGTAGGTGAGGACACTGAAGCTTTCTTT CASSLVGEDTEAFF
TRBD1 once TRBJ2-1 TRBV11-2 TGTGCCAGCAGTGACGGACAGGGGCGATACAATGAGCAGTTCTTC CASSDGQGRYNEQFF
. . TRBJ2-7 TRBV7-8 TGTGCCAGCAGCTTAGCGGTGACATCCCCATCCTACGAGCAGTACTTC CASSLAVTSPSYEQYF